The present TCR beta chain was sequenced within a study of beta chain features in type 1 diabetes (dated by TCRdb to the late 2010s). About the study as a whole: Mean age, gender distribution, total cell number and subset yield did not differ between patients and healthy donors. Whereas all 28 donors provided naive and central memory subsets, regulatory and stem cell-like memory subsets were isolated from just 8 patients and roughly 8 healthy donors. A total of 85 million to 140 million sorted cells were examined across all samples, and the number of cells per subset was strongly correlated with RNA yield. The study compared TCRB repertoires of sorted circulating CD4+ T cell subsets between recently diagnosed type 1 diabetes patients and matched healthy donors. Broad study findings and their caveats: At VDJ recombination sites, patients with type 1 diabetes made fewer insertions and deleted more nucleotides, a pattern implying thymic rearrangement abnormalities. PCR may preferentially amplify shorter templates, but because patient and control samples were amplified and corrected together, any resulting skew would affect both groups equally. Because cDNA was sequenced instead of genomic DNA, activated cells with high expression could be over-represented, although the groups did not differ in activation or CD3 levels. Naive, central memory and regulatory TCRB repertoires appeared to be more alike among patients than among healthy donors. A moderate but significant shortening of TCRB CDR3 length was observed in type 1 diabetes patients in all four CD4+ subsets. HLA sub-analyses involved small numbers of individuals, so any influence of HLA type on TCRB rearrangement remained unresolved.

The entire isolated RNA was reverse transcribed using the High Capacity cDNA Reverse Transcription Kit, and thus expressed TCRB transcripts were sequenced. Naive, central memory and regulatory T cell samples underwent deep immunoSEQ sequencing, averaging around 3.9 million total reads per sample. After sorted cells were lysed in RLT buffer, RNA was extracted with DNase-treated RNeasy Micro or Mini kits, with the choice depending on cell number. Each cell subset was processed separately to prevent cross-contamination, with patient and healthy donor samples processed together. The immunoSEQ multiplex PCR was used to amplify TCRB sequences from cDNA, yielding 87-bp fragments that span the CDR3 region. Amplicons were sequenced on the Illumina HiSeq platform. In the original analysis: Synthetic template baselines were used to correct PCR bias computationally, reads within Hamming distance 2 were collapsed together, and singletons that could not be merged were discarded. Reads were aligned against IMGT to assign V, D and J genes, CDR3 length and insertions or deletions at six rearrangement sites. Clonotype counts were normalized to sorted cell number within each subset before computing true diversity and Gini coefficients with the tcR R package. The overlap coefficient, calculated on TCRB nucleotide sequences, was used to quantify repertoire sharing. Out-of-frame TCRB sequences from naive cells were analyzed to stand in for the pre-selection repertoire. The clones in this table, taken by TCRdb from immuneACCESS, are in-frame only. Not every clone is retained; where verified, under half of the shortfall comes from an unresolved V gene, and the cause of the rest is unknown. V and J calls and clone size come straight from that table; D and trimming were deduced from the DNA. Here the sample has some 500,000 clones; roughly 11% occur a single time. The ten largest clones capture 0.04% to 0.05% of the sample.

A single peripheral blood draw of around 120 mL on average was collected from each donor into heparinised tubes. A BD FACSAria II was used to sort naive, central memory, regulatory and stem cell-like memory CD4+ T cells with a panel that included CD45RO, CCR7, CD25, CD127, CD95 and CD27. All sorted populations exceeded 95% purity. Right away, PBMCs were isolated by Lymphoprep density gradient centrifugation and were stained directly, with no culture step. Samples were stained and sorted in pairs, with one healthy donor and one patient per experiment, so that batch effects were minimized. About this clone: The antigen it recognizes is unknown. Qualities for individual bases were not recorded, and no much larger clone is one base off.

From cysteine to phenylalanine, the CDR3 is 17 amino acids long. Only CDR3 DNA is held: 51 bases, read in frame from base 1. Germline trimming amounts to 4 bases on V and 8 bases on J, with 14 as the count of junction bases outside the gene matches. The germline V gene supplies CDR1 LGHNA and CDR2 YSLEER. This chain joins TRBV4-3 to TRBJ1-6; TRBD1 fits 7 bases in the junction. Material for sequencing was naive CD4+ T cells from blood. This specimen's cell subset or site label, interpreted: true naive CD4+ T cells. The origin of this receptor is a woman younger than 30 in good health. This receptor has the CDR3 CASSPGPVQGRDSPLHF. The sequenced DNA: TGCGCCAGCAGCCCAGGCCCTGTACAGGGGAGGGATTCACCCCTCCACTTT.